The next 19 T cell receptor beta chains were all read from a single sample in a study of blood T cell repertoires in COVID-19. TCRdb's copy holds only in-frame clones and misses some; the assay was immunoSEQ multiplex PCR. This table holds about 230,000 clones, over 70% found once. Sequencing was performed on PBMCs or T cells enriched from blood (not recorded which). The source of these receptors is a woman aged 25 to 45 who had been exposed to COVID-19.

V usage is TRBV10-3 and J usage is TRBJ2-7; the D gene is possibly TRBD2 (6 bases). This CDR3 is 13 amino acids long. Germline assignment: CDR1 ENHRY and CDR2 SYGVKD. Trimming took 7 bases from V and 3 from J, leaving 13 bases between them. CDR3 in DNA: TGTGCCATCAATAAGGACTACGGCTACGAGCAGTACTTC. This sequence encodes CAINKDYGYEQYF.

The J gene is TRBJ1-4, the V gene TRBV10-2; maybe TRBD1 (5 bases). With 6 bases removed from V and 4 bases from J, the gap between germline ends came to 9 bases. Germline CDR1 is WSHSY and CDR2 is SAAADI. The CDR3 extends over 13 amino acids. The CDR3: CASRTAYNEKLFF. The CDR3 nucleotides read TGCGCCAGCAGGACAGCTTATAATGAAAAACTGTTTTTT.

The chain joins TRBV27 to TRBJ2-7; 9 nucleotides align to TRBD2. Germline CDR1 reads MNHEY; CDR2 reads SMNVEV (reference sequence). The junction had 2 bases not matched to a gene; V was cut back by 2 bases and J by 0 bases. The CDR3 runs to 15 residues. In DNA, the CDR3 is TGTGCCAGCAGTTTAAGACTAGCGGTCTCCTACGAGCAGTACTTC. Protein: CASSLRLAVSYEQYF.

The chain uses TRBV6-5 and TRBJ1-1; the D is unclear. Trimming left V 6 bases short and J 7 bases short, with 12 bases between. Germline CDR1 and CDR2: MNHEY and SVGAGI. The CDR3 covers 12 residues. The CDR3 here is CASSPAGIEAFF. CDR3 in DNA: TGTGCCAGCAGCCCGGCGGGGATTGAAGCTTTCTTT.

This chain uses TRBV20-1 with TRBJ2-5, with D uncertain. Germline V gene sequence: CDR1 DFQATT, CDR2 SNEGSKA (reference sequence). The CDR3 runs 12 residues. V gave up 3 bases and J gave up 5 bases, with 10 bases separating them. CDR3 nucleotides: TGCAGTGCTAGTGGCCTATGGGAGACCCAGTACTTC. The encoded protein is CSASGLWETQYF.

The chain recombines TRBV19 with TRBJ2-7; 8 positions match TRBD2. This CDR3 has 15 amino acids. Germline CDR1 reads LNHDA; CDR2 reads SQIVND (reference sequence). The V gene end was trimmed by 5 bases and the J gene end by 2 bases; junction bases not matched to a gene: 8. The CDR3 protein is CASSASGRTAYEQYF. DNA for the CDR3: TGTGCCAGTAGTGCAAGCGGGAGAACGGCCTACGAGCAGTACTTC. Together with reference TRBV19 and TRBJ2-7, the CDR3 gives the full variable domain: DGGITQSPKYLFRKEGQNVTLSCEQNLNHDAMYWYRQDPGQGLRLIYYSQIVNDFQKGDIAEGYSVSREKKESFPLTVTSAQKNPTAFYLCASSASGRTAYEQYFGPGTRLTVT.

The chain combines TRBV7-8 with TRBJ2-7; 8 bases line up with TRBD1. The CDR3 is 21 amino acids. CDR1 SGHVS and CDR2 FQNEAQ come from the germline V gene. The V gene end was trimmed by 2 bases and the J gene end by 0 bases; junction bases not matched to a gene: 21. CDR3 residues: CASSLSPWRDRITHRSYEQYF. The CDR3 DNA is TGTGCCAGCAGCTTAAGCCCTTGGCGGGACAGGATTACACACCGCTCCTACGAGCAGTACTTC.

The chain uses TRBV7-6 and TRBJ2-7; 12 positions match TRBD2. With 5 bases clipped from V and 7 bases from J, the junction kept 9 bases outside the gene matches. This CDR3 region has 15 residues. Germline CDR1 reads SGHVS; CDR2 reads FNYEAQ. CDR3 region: CASSTAGTSGPEQYF. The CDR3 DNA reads TGTGCCAGCAGCACCGCCGGGACTAGCGGGCCTGAGCAGTACTTC.

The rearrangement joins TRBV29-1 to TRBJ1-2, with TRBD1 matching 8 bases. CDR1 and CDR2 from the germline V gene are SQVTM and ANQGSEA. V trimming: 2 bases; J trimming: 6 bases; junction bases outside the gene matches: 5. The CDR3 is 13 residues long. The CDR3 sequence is CSVERTGRHGYTF. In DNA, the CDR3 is TGCAGCGTTGAAAGGACAGGGAGGCATGGCTACACCTTC.

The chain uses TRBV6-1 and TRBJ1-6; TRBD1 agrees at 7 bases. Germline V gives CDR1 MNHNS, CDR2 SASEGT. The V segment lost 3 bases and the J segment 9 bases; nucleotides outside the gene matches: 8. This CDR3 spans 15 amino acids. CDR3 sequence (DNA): TGTGCCAGCAGTGAGGCAGGGGGAATTGGTTCACCCCTCCACTTT. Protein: CASSEAGGIGSPLHF.

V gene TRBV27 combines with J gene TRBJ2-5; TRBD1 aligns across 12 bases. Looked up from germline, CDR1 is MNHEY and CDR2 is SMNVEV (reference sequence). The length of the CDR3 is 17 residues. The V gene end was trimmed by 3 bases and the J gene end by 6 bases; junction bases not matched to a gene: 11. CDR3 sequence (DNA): TGTGCCAGCAGTTTCGCCCCCGGGACAGGGGGCGGGAAGACCCAGTACTTC. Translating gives CASSFAPGTGGGKTQYF.

The CDR3, as DNA: TGTGCCAGTAGTAACTGGGGACAGGGTTTTGCCGGGGAGCTGTTTTTT. The encoded protein is CASSNWGQGFAGELFF. The chain uses TRBV19 and TRBJ2-2; 9 nucleotides line up with TRBD1. CDR1 is LNHDA, CDR2 SQIVND, per germline (reference sequence). V trimming: 4 bases; J trimming: 6 bases; junction bases outside the gene matches: 9. The CDR3 runs 16 residues.

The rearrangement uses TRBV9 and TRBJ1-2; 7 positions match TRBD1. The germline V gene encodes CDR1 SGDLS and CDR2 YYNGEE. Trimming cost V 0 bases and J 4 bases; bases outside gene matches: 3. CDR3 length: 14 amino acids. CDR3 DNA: TGTGCCAGCAGCGTAGAGACAGGGACCTATGGCTACACCTTC. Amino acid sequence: CASSVETGTYGYTF.

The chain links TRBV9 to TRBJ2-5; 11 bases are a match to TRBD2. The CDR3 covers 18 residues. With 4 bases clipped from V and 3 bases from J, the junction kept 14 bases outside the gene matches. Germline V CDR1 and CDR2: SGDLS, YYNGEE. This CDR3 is CASSPRLAGGVLEETQYF. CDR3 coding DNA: TGTGCCAGCAGCCCCCGTTTAGCGGGAGGGGTCTTGGAAGAGACCCAGTACTTC.

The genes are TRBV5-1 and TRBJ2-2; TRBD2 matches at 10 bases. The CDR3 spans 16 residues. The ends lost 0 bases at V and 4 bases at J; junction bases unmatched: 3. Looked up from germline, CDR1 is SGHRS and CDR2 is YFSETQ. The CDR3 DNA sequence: TGCGCCAGCAGCTTGGCCAGCGGGAGGGTCACCGGGGAGCTGTTTTTT. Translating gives CASSLASGRVTGELFF.

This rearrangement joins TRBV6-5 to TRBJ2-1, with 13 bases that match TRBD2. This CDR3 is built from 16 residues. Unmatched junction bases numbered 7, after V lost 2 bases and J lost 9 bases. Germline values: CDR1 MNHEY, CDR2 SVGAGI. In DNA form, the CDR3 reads TGTGCCAGCAGTTACCCTGGACTAGCGGGAGATACTGAGCAGTTCTTC. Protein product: CASSYPGLAGDTEQFF.

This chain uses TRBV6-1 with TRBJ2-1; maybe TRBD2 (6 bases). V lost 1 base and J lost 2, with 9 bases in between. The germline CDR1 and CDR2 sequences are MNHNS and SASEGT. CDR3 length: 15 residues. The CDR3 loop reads CASSEGGNTYNEQFF. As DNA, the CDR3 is TGTGCCAGCAGTGAAGGCGGGAACACCTACAATGAGCAGTTCTTC.

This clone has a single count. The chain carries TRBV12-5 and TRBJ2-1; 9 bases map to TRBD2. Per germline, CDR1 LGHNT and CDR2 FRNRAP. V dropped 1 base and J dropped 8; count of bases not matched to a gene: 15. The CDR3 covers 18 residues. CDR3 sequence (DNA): TGTGCTAGTGGTTTGGAGCCTAGCGGGACGCTTTCCCTCGATGAGCAGTTCTTC. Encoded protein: CASGLEPSGTLSLDEQFF.

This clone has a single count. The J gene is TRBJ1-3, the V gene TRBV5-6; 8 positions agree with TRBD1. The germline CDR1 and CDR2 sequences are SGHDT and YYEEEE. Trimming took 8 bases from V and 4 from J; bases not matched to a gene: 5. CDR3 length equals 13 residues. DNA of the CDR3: TGTGCCAGTCTCAGGGGGCCGGGAAACACCATATATTTT. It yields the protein CASLRGPGNTIYF.